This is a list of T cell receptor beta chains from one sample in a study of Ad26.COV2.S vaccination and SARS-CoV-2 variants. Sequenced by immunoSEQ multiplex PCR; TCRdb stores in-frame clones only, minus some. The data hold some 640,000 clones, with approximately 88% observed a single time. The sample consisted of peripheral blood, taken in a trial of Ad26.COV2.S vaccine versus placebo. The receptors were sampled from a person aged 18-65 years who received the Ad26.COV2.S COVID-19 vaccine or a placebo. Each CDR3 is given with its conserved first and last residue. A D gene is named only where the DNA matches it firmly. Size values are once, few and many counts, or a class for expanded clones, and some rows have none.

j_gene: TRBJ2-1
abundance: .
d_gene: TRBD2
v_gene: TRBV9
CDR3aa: CASSSGLSSYNEQFF
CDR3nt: TGTGCCAGCTCTAGCGGGCTGAGCTCCTACAATGAGCAGTTCTTC

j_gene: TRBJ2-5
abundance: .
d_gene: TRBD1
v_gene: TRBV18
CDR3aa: CASSPKGARETQYF
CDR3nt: TGTGCCAGCTCACCCAAGGGGGCTCGAGAGACCCAGTACTTC

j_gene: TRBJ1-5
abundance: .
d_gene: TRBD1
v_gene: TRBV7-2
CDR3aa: CASSLTGGLQPQHF
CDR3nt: TGTGCCAGCAGCCTGACAGGGGGCTTACAGCCCCAGCATTTT

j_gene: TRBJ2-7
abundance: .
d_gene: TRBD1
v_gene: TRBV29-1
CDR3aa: CSARDRTEQYF
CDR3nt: TGCAGCGCAAGGGACAGGACCGAGCAGTACTTC

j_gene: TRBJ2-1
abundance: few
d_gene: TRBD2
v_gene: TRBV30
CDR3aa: CAWSRGSGGYNEQFF
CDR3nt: TGTGCCTGGAGTCGGGGTAGCGGGGGCTACAATGAGCAGTTCTTC

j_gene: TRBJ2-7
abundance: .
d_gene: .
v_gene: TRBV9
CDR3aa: CASGGGPLGAYEQYF
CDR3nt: TGTGCCAGCGGTGGGGGGCCCTTAGGCGCCTACGAGCAGTACTTC

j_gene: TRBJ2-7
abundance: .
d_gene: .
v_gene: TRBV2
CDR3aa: CASSGSRENEQYF
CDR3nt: TGTGCCAGCAGTGGGTCCAGGGAAAACGAGCAGTACTTC

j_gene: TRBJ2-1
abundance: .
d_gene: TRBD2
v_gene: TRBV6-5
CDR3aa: CASTRSGGGIEQFF
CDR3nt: TGTGCCAGCACCAGGAGCGGGGGGGGAATCGAGCAGTTCTTC

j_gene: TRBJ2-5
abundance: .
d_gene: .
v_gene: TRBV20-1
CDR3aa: CSARQQETQYF
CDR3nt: TGCAGTGCTCGACAGCAAGAGACCCAGTACTTC

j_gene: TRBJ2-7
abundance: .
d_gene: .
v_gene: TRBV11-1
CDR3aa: CASSLKAGSYEQYF
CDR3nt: TGTGCCAGCAGCTTAAAGGCGGGGAGCTACGAGCAGTACTTC

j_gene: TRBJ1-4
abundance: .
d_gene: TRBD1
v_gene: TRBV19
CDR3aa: CASAGQGGEKLFF
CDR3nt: TGTGCCAGTGCTGGACAGGGTGGCGAAAAACTGTTTTTT

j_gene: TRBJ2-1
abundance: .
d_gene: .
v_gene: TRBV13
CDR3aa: CASSGRLGSYNEQFF
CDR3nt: TGTGCCAGCAGCGGTCGACTAGGGTCCTACAATGAGCAGTTCTTC

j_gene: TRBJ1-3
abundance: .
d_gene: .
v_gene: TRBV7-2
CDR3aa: CASSFRDPRPGNTIYF
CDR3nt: TGTGCCAGCAGCTTCCGGGACCCCAGGCCCGGAAACACCATATATTTT

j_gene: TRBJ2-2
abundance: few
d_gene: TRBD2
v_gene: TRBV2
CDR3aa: CASKKTSGSPGELFF
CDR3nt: TGTGCCAGCAAAAAAACTAGCGGGAGCCCCGGGGAGCTGTTTTTT

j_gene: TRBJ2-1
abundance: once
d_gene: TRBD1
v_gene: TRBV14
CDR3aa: CASSPFGSGGIHNEQFF
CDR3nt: TGTGCCAGCAGCCCATTTGGGTCAGGGGGCATACACAATGAGCAGTTCTTC

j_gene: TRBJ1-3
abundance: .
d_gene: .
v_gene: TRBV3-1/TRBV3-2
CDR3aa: CASSRIPGGGSGNTIYF
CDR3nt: TGTGCCAGCAGCCGTATTCCTGGGGGAGGCTCTGGAAACACCATATATTTT

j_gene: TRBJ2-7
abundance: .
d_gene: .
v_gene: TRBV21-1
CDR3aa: CASSPPPWGRGHSYEQYF
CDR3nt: TGTGCCAGCAGCCCTCCGCCGTGGGGACGGGGGCACTCCTACGAGCAGTACTTC

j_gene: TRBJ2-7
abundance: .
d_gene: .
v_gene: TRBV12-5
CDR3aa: CASGLWDYEQYF
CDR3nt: TGTGCTAGTGGTTTGTGGGACTACGAGCAGTACTTC

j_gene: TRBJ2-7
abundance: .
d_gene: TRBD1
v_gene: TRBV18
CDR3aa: CASSPNRAGGSYEQYF
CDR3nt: TGTGCCAGCTCACCAAACCGGGCAGGGGGCTCCTACGAGCAGTACTTC

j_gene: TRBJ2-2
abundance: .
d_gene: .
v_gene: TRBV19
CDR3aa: CASSPDLITGELFF
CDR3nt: TGTGCCAGTAGCCCGGACTTAATCACCGGGGAGCTGTTTTTT

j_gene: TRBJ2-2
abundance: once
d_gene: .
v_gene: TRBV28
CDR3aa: CASSFHLYTGELFF
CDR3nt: TGTGCCAGCAGTTTCCACTTATACACCGGGGAGCTGTTTTTT

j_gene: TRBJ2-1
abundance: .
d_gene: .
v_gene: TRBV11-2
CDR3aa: CASSFASEGYNEQFF
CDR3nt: TGTGCCAGCAGCTTCGCTAGCGAAGGTTACAATGAGCAGTTCTTC

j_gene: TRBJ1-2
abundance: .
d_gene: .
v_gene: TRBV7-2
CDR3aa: CASSLAGVYGYTF
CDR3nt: TGTGCCAGCAGCTTAGCGGGGGTTTATGGCTACACCTTC

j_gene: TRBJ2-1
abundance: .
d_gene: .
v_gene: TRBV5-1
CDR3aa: CASSLGVEQFF
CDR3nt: TGCGCCAGCAGCTTGGGGGTTGAGCAGTTCTTC

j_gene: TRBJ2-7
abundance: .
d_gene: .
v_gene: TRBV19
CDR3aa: CASSIGVRYEQYF
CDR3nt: TGTGCCAGTAGTATCGGGGTGCGGTACGAGCAGTACTTC

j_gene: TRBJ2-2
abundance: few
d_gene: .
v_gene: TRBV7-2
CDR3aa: CASSLAGDKRELFF
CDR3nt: TGTGCCAGCAGCTTAGCGGGTGATAAGCGGGAGCTGTTTTTT

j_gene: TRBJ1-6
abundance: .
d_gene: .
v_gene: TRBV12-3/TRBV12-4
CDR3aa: CASSKNQGNPLHF
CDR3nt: TGTGCCAGCAGTAAAAACCAGGGGAACCCCCTCCACTTT

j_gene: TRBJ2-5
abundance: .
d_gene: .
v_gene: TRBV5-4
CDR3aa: CASSLQGTETQYF
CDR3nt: TGTGCCAGCAGCTTGCAGGGTACAGAGACCCAGTACTTC

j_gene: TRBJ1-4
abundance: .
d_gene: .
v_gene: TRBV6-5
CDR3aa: CASIGRVYSEKLFF
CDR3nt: TGTGCCAGCATTGGCAGGGTTTATTCTGAAAAACTGTTTTTT

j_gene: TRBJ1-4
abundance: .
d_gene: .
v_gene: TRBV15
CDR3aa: CATSAATATNEKLFF
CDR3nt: TGTGCCACCAGCGCAGCGACAGCAACTAATGAAAAACTGTTTTTT

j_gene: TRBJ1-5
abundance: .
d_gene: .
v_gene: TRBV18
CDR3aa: CASSPFGDQPQHF
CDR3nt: TGTGCCAGCTCACCATTTGGAGATCAGCCCCAGCATTTT

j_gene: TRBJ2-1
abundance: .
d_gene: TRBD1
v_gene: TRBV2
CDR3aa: CASSEDRGGNEQFF
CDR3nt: TGTGCCAGCAGTGAGGACAGGGGAGGCAATGAGCAGTTCTTC

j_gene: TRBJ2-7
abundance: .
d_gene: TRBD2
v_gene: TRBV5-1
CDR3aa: CASSLAASGQAYEQYF
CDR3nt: TGCGCCAGCAGCTTGGCGGCTAGCGGGCAAGCCTACGAGCAGTACTTC

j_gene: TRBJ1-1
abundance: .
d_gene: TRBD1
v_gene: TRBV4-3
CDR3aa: CASSRGQVERGAFF
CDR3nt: TGCGCCAGCAGCCGAGGACAGGTAGAACGAGGAGCTTTCTTT

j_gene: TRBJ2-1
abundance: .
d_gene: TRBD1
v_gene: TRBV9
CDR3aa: CASSAYDRGIYNEQFF
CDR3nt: TGTGCCAGCAGCGCCTACGACAGGGGCATCTACAATGAGCAGTTCTTC

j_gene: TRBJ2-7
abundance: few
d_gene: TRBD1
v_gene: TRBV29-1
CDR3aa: CSAPGGAGEQYF
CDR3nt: TGCAGCGCTCCAGGGGGCGCGGGCGAGCAGTACTTC

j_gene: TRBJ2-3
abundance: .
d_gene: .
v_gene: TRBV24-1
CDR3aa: CATSDPSSPSTDTQYF
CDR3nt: TGTGCCACCAGTGATCCCTCAAGTCCTAGCACAGATACGCAGTATTTT

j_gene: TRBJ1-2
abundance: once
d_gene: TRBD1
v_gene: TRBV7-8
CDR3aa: CASSLRRGDRGRGNYGYTF
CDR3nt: TGTGCCAGCAGCTTAAGGAGGGGGGACAGGGGGCGAGGGAACTATGGCTACACCTTC

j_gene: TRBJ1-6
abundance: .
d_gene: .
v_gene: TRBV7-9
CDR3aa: CASSFEGSTTFGSPLHF
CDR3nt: TGTGCCAGCAGCTTCGAGGGGAGCACCACTTTCGGATCACCCCTCCACTTT

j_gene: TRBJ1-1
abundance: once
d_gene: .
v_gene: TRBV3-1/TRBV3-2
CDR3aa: CASRPVIRDNTEAFF
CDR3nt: TGTGCCAGCAGACCCGTGATCCGTGACAACACTGAAGCTTTCTTT

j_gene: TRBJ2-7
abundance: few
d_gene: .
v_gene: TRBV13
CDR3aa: CASSLSPSSSYEQYF
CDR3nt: TGTGCCAGCAGCTTGAGTCCTTCTAGCTCCTACGAGCAGTACTTC

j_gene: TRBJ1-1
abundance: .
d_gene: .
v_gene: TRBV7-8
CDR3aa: CASSFQTLNTEAFF
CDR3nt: TGTGCCAGCAGCTTCCAGACCCTGAACACTGAAGCTTTCTTT

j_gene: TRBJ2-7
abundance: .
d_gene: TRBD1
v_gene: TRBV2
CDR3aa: CASSEVTGGYEQYF
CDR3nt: TGTGCCAGCAGTGAGGTTACAGGGGGGTACGAGCAGTACTTC

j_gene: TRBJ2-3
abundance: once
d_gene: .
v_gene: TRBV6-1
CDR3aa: CASSEIPDTQYF
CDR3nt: TGTGCCAGCAGTGAAATTCCCGATACGCAGTATTTT

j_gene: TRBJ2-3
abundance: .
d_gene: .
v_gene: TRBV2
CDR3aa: CASSVWQGRDTQYF
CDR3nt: TGTGCCAGCAGTGTATGGCAGGGGCGGGATACGCAGTATTTT

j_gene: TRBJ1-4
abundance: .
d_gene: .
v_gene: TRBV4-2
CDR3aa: CASSQEGAEDEKLFF
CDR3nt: TGTGCCAGCAGCCAAGAAGGGGCCGAGGATGAAAAACTGTTTTTT

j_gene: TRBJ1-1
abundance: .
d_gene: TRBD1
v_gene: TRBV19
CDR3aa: CASSTLRTGGIEAFF
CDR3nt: TGTGCCAGTAGTACACTTAGGACAGGGGGAATTGAAGCTTTCTTT

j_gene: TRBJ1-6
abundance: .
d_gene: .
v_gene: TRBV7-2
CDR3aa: CASSSGRAYNSPLHF
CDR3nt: TGTGCCAGCTCATCGGGACGGGCCTATAATTCACCCCTCCACTTT

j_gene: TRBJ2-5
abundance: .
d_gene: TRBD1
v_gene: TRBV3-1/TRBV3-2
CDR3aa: CASSHLTGRQETQYF
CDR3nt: TGTGCCAGCAGCCACCTGACAGGGCGACAAGAGACCCAGTACTTC

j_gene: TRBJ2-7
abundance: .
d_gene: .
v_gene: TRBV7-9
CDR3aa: CASSLDSRYSEQYF
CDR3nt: TGTGCCAGCAGCTTAGACAGTAGATATTCGGAGCAGTACTTC